This TCR beta chain originates from a study of shared T cell receptors in the human thymus. Assay used: immunoSEQ multiplex PCR; TCRdb lists only in-frame clones, some missing. The profile shows about 730,000 clones, roughly 85% of them singletons. The germline gives CDR1 MGHRA, CDR2 YSYEKL. The CDR3 has 15 residues. Trimming removed 3 bases from V and 4 bases from J, with 13 bases in between. The sample was also linked to a second study, of human thymus T cells. Turning to that study: The thymus tissue came from resections taken during corrective heart surgery. Repertoires from thymus and blood appeared to show biased V and J gene usage.

This sequence was found in a girl less than two years old with a congenital heart defect. The chain links TRBV4-1 to TRBJ1-3, with D possibly TRBD1 on 5 matching bases. Sequencing was performed on thymocytes. CDR3 nucleotides: TGCGCCAGCAGCCAGTCGTCGGGGGGGGGAAACACCATATATTTT. It specifies CASSQSSGGGNTIYF.